This TCR beta chain was found in a study of cytomegalovirus exposure and HLA in healthy donors. Findings and caveats of the study: In an earlier analysis, about 87% or about 30%: the productive usage of most TCR beta V segments. A later analysis linked a missense DCLRE1C variant to TCR beta V- and J-gene trimming.

Use of 60 Vbeta and 13 Jbeta primers characterized the PCR. Profiling relied on immunoSEQ multiplex PCR, and the TCRdb table lists in-frame clones only, not all of them. The sample consists of about 130,000 clones, about 72% of them appearing once. Germline values: CDR1 SEHNR, CDR2 FQNEAQ (reference sequence). Trimming removed 4 bases at V and 4 bases at J, with 11 bases between. The CDR3 sequence is 15 residues long. About this clone itself: As yet, its antigen is unknown.

The rearrangement uses TRBV7-9 and TRBJ1-6; no firm D call. The sequencing input was PBMCs. The sequence was collected from a man aged 30 to 45 in good health and CMV-seropositive. CDR3 loop: CASSSTHSYNSPLHF. In DNA, the CDR3 is TGTGCCAGCAGCTCCACGCACTCTTATAATTCACCCCTCCACTTT. Filled out from reference TRBV7-9 and TRBJ1-6, the complete variable domain reads DTGVSQNPRHKITKRGQNVTFRCDPISEHNRLYWYRQTLGQGPEFLTYFQNEAQLEKSRLLSDRFSAERPKGSFSTLEIQRTEQGDSAMYLCASSSTHSYNSPLHFGNGTRLTVT.